The rows below give T cell receptor beta chains drawn from one sample of a study of blood T cell repertoires in COVID-19. TCRdb keeps only in-frame clones here, not all; method: immunoSEQ multiplex PCR. The sample lists fewer than 180,000 clones, 84% occurring once. The sequenced sample was peripheral blood. The receptors here all came from a man aged 70-80 years with acute or convalescent COVID-19. CDR3s include the opening cysteine and the closing phenylalanine or tryptophan. D genes are given only for firm matches. The listing skips clone size in some rows; elsewhere it reads once, few, many or a size class.

D: TRBD1; J: TRBJ2-7; size: -; V: TRBV5-1; DNA: TGCGCCAGCAGCTCACAGGGGGCTCATGACGAGCAGTACTTC; CDR3: CASSSQGAHDEQYF
D: TRBD1; J: TRBJ1-4; size: -; V: TRBV6-5; DNA: TGTGCCAGCACACGAGGGACAGGGACTGAAAAACTGTTTTTT; CDR3: CASTRGTGTEKLFF
D: -; J: TRBJ1-5; size: -; V: TRBV5-1; DNA: TGCGCCAGCAGCTTGGAAGGGGATAGCAATCAGCCCCAGCATTTT; CDR3: CASSLEGDSNQPQHF
D: TRBD2; J: TRBJ2-2; size: few; V: TRBV5-1; DNA: TGCGCCAGCAGCTTGGCGGGACTAGCGGGCTCCGGGGAGCTGTTTTTT; CDR3: CASSLAGLAGSGELFF
D: -; J: TRBJ1-1; size: -; V: TRBV2; DNA: TGTGCCAGCAGTCTCTTTACACAAGAAGCTTTCTTT; CDR3: CASSLFTQEAFF
D: -; J: TRBJ1-2; size: few; V: TRBV3-1/TRBV3-2; DNA: TGTGCCAGCAGCCAAGGGACGGGAGGGTTCGGCTACACCTTC; CDR3: CASSQGTGGFGYTF
D: TRBD1; J: TRBJ1-2; size: -; V: TRBV19; DNA: TGTGCCAGTAGCCATCGACAGGGGGGAGGTCATGGCTACACCTTC; CDR3: CASSHRQGGGHGYTF
D: TRBD2; J: TRBJ2-5; size: -; V: TRBV5-1; DNA: TGCGCCAGCAGCTTGTACGTCGAGCGGCTAGCGGGTTCCCAGTACTTC; CDR3: CASSLYVERLAGSQYF
D: -; J: TRBJ2-2; size: -; V: TRBV5-3; DNA: TGTGCCCTAACCCGGGAACCCGAAATTTATCAGGAGAGCGGGGAGCTGTTTTTT; CDR3: CALTREPEIYQESGELFF
D: -; J: TRBJ1-1; size: once; V: TRBV6-1; DNA: TGTGCCAGCAGTGAATTCTACGGGTTGAACACTGAAGCTTTCTTT; CDR3: CASSEFYGLNTEAFF
D: TRBD2; J: TRBJ2-7; size: -; V: TRBV7-2; DNA: TGTGCCAGCAGCCCCGGGACTAGCGCAGGATACGAGCAGTACTTC; CDR3: CASSPGTSAGYEQYF
D: -; J: TRBJ1-2; size: -; V: TRBV30; DNA: TGTGCCTGGAGTGTACAGGTTGGCAAGAACTATGGCTACACCTTC; CDR3: CAWSVQVGKNYGYTF
D: -; J: TRBJ1-2; size: -; V: TRBV6-1; DNA: TGTGCCAGCAGTGAGGGGGCGCGTGGCTACACCTTC; CDR3: CASSEGARGYTF
D: TRBD2; J: TRBJ2-3; size: few; V: TRBV28; DNA: TGTGCCAGCAGGGAATCGGGACTATATTCCCTAAGCACAGATACGCAGTATTTT; CDR3: CASRESGLYSLSTDTQYF
D: -; J: TRBJ2-3; size: -; V: TRBV5-1; DNA: TGCGCCAGCAGCTTGGCCGGGAGCACCGACACAGATACGCAGTATTTT; CDR3: CASSLAGSTDTDTQYF
D: TRBD2; J: TRBJ2-3; size: -; V: TRBV28; DNA: TGTGCCAGCAGTCCCCGGACTAGCGGAGGCACAGATACGCAGTATTTT; CDR3: CASSPRTSGGTDTQYF
D: -; J: TRBJ1-2; size: -; V: TRBV15; DNA: TGTGCCACCAGCAGAGATAGGGGCGCGGGCTACACCTTC; CDR3: CATSRDRGAGYTF
D: -; J: TRBJ1-4; size: -; V: TRBV21-1; DNA: TGTGCCAGCAGGAAGGGACAAACGGATTTT; CDR3: CASRKGQTDF
D: -; J: TRBJ1-2; size: -; V: TRBV4-2; DNA: TGTGCCAGCAGCCAAGATCCAGGGTTCTATGGCTACACCTTC; CDR3: CASSQDPGFYGYTF
D: -; J: TRBJ2-7; size: -; V: TRBV27; DNA: TGTGCCAGCAGCCCCTTAAGGACAAGAAGGAACTTC; CDR3: CASSPLRTRRNF
D: TRBD2; J: TRBJ2-2; size: -; V: TRBV5-1; DNA: TGCGCCAGCAGCACTAGCGGACCCGGGGCCGGGGAGCTGTTTTTT; CDR3: CASSTSGPGAGELFF
D: TRBD1; J: TRBJ1-2; size: -; V: TRBV24-1; DNA: TGTGCCACCAGTGCTGCGACAGGGGGCATTTATGGCTACACCTTC; CDR3: CATSAATGGIYGYTF
D: TRBD1; J: TRBJ2-7; size: -; V: TRBV18; DNA: TGTGCCAGCTCTCCGACGGAAGGCAGGGGGCTGTCCGAGCAGTACTTC; CDR3: CASSPTEGRGLSEQYF
D: TRBD2; J: TRBJ2-7; size: -; V: TRBV5-4; DNA: TGTGCCAGCAGCTTGGAGGGCGGGAGGGCCCGCGAGCAGTACTTC; CDR3: CASSLEGGRAREQYF
D: TRBD2; J: TRBJ2-1; size: -; V: TRBV18; DNA: TGTGCCAGCTCACAGGGACTAGCGGGGGACAATGAGCAGTTCTTC; CDR3: CASSQGLAGDNEQFF
D: -; J: TRBJ2-6; size: -; V: TRBV6-1; DNA: TGTGCCAGCAGTGACAGGCAGCCAGGGTTCGTCGGGGCCAACGTCCTGACTTTC; CDR3: CASSDRQPGFVGANVLTF
D: TRBD1; J: TRBJ2-5; size: -; V: TRBV19; DNA: TGTGCCAGTAGTATAGGCCAGACAGGGGAGACCCAGTACTTC; CDR3: CASSIGQTGETQYF
D: -; J: TRBJ1-6; size: -; V: TRBV11-2; DNA: TGTGCCAGCAGCCTAGATGGGCTTCGTTCACCCCTCCACTTT; CDR3: CASSLDGLRSPLHF
D: -; J: TRBJ1-1; size: -; V: TRBV19; DNA: TGTGCCAGTAGTGCCCGACAGGTCCCATCGGAAGCTTTCTTT; CDR3: CASSARQVPSEAFF
D: -; J: TRBJ2-5; size: -; V: TRBV5-1; DNA: TGCGCCAGCAGCTCCACTACGGCCATAGGAGAGACCCAGTACTTC; CDR3: CASSSTTAIGETQYF
D: -; J: TRBJ2-1; size: -; V: TRBV7-9; DNA: TGTGCCAGCAGCGCAGACAGAGATGAGCAGTTCTTC; CDR3: CASSADRDEQFF
D: TRBD2; J: TRBJ2-7; size: -; V: TRBV6-5; DNA: TGTGCCAGCTCGGGACTAGCGAGCTCCTACGAGCAGTACTTC; CDR3: CASSGLASSYEQYF
D: TRBD2; J: TRBJ2-4; size: -; V: TRBV3-1/TRBV3-2; DNA: TGTGCCAGCAGCCCTAGCGGGAGAGAAAACATTCAGTACTTC; CDR3: CASSPSGRENIQYF
D: -; J: TRBJ2-5; size: -; V: TRBV7-9; DNA: TGTGCCAGCAGCTTAGCGGGCAGTCAAGAGACCCAGTACTTC; CDR3: CASSLAGSQETQYF
D: -; J: TRBJ1-2; size: many; V: TRBV4-2; DNA: TGTGCCAGCAGCCAAGAATTTCGGGCGACGGGAGGCTACACCTTC; CDR3: CASSQEFRATGGYTF
D: -; J: TRBJ2-7; size: -; V: TRBV5-1; DNA: TGCGCCAGCAGCTTGAGGGCGGGAAGCTACGAGCAGTACTTC; CDR3: CASSLRAGSYEQYF
D: -; J: TRBJ2-1; size: once; V: TRBV28; DNA: TGTGCCAGCAAACAGTTCCTCTTTTATGAGCAGTTCTTC; CDR3: CASKQFLFYEQFF
D: -; J: TRBJ1-2; size: -; V: TRBV12-3/TRBV12-4; DNA: TGTGCCAGCGAACCTAGGGGGAGTGGTGGCTACACCTTC; CDR3: CASEPRGSGGYTF
D: -; J: TRBJ1-5; size: -; V: TRBV12-3/TRBV12-4; DNA: TGTGCCAGCAGTTTCGCGGGAGATCAGCCCCAGCATTTT; CDR3: CASSFAGDQPQHF
D: -; J: TRBJ1-5; size: -; V: TRBV28; DNA: TGTGCCAGCAGTTTAGGACAGTTTAATCAGCCCCAGCATTTT; CDR3: CASSLGQFNQPQHF
D: -; J: TRBJ2-2; size: -; V: TRBV1; DNA: TGCACCAGCAGCCACGGACTAGCGAAGATTAACACCGGGGAGCTGTTTTTT; CDR3: CTSSHGLAKINTGELFF
D: TRBD2; J: TRBJ2-1; size: -; V: TRBV19; DNA: TGTGCCAGTAGTAGCAGCGGGAGAGTAAGTGGTGAGCAGTTCTTC; CDR3: CASSSSGRVSGEQFF
D: -; J: TRBJ2-3; size: few; V: TRBV27; DNA: TGTGCCAGCAGTTTGGTAGCCCCCGCATATGATACGCAGTATTTT; CDR3: CASSLVAPAYDTQYF
D: -; J: TRBJ1-4; size: -; V: TRBV6-5; DNA: TGTGCCAGCAGAACTCGAGACAGGATTAATGAAAAACTGTTTTTT; CDR3: CASRTRDRINEKLFF
D: -; J: TRBJ2-1; size: few; V: TRBV20-1; DNA: TGCAGTGCTAGTATCCAGGGGCAGTTCTTC; CDR3: CSASIQGQFF
D: -; J: TRBJ2-6; size: once; V: TRBV28; DNA: TGTGCCAGTAGAGACTCTGGGGCCAACGTCCTGACTTTC; CDR3: CASRDSGANVLTF
D: -; J: TRBJ1-1; size: -; V: TRBV3-1/TRBV3-2; DNA: TGTGCCAGCAGCCAAGGGGGGGGGACTGAAGCTTTCTTT; CDR3: CASSQGGGTEAFF